Listed below are T cell receptor beta chains from one sample, sequenced in a study of CD8+ T cells in alopecia areata. Assay used: immunoSEQ multiplex PCR; TCRdb lists only in-frame clones, some missing. The data show some 170,000 clones, 67% seen once. Sequenced material: CD8+ T cells sorted from blood, taken at week 0. The receptors shown here come from a human donor with alopecia areata. Both conserved end residues are trimmed from each CDR3. Fields, in order: CDR3 protein, J gene, V gene.

ASLLAGNYNEQF	TRBJ2-1	TRBV19
ASSYGGAQETQY	TRBJ2-5	TRBV6-5
ASSWGQTNTEAF	TRBJ1-1	TRBV6-5
ASSLHSTDGVGSPLH	TRBJ1-6	TRBV7-9
ASSMGQNTGELF	TRBJ2-2	TRBV19
ASGPEGIRRTVVYEQY	TRBJ2-7	TRBV12-5
AWSPRWGETQY	TRBJ2-5	TRBV30
AIAPAGTRRYEQY	TRBJ2-7	TRBV10-3
ASSLGGQLTNTGELF	TRBJ2-2	TRBV5-6
ASRLAGSETQY	TRBJ2-5	TRBV6-5
ASSLRDRGIDEQY	TRBJ2-7	TRBV7-9
ASTVTGTRIDIEQF	TRBJ2-1	TRBV27
ASGLDGYEQY	TRBJ2-7	TRBV12-5
ASSQEGLMNTEAF	TRBJ1-1	TRBV4-1
ASSGTGRAQY	TRBJ2-5	TRBV6-6
ASSLDLSGYGYT	TRBJ1-2	TRBV11-2